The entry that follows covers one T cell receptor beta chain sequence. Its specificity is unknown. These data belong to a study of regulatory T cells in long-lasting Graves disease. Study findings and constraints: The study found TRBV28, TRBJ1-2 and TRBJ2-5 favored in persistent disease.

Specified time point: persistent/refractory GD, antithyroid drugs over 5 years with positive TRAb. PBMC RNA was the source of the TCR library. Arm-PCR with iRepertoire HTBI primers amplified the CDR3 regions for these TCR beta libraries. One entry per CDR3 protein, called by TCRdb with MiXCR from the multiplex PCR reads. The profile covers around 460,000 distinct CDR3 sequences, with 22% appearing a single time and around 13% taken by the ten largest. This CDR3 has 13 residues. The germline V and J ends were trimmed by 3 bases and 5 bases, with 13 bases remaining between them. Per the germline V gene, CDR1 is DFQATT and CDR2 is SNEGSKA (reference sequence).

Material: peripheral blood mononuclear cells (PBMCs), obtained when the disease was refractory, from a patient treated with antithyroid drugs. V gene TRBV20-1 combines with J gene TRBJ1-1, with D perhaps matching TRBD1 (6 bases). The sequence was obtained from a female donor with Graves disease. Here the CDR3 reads CSARGGGQTEAFF. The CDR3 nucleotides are TGCAGTGCTAGGGGGGGGGGGCAGACTGAAGCTTTCTTT.